The rows below give T cell receptor beta chains drawn from one sample of a study of T cell repertoires and HLA-DP antigens. Clones were read by immunoSEQ multiplex PCR, and TCRdb kept only the in-frame ones, dropping some. This repertoire shows some 89,000 clones, approximately 86% found once; its top ten account for about 1.5%. For these receptors, no antigen is known. The material sequenced was CD4+ T cells from PBMCs. The receptors originated from a man aged 50-60 years in good health and CMV-seronegative. The CDR3 runs from the conserved cysteine through the conserved F or W. D genes are given only for firm matches. Size is omitted from some rows. Given values are once, few, many or a class for expanded clones.

CDR3 DNA: TGTGCCAGCAGTTCCGGCCGGAACGAGCAGTACTTC
CDR3 protein: CASSSGRNEQYF
clone size: .
D gene: .
J gene: TRBJ2-7
V gene: TRBV27

CDR3 DNA: TGCGCCAGCAGCTCTTTTAGATCCTACGAGCAGTACTTC
CDR3 protein: CASSSFRSYEQYF
clone size: .
D gene: .
J gene: TRBJ2-7
V gene: TRBV5-1

CDR3 DNA: TGTGCCAGCAGCCCCCGGGCGGGATCCTACAATGAGCAGTTCTTC
CDR3 protein: CASSPRAGSYNEQFF
clone size: .
D gene: .
J gene: TRBJ2-1
V gene: TRBV9

CDR3 DNA: TGTGCCAGTAGTGCCCGGACAGGGAGTACCGGGGAGCTGTTTTTT
CDR3 protein: CASSARTGSTGELFF
clone size: .
D gene: TRBD1
J gene: TRBJ2-2
V gene: TRBV19

CDR3 DNA: TGTGCCAGTAGGGGGACAGGGGACACTGAAGCTTTCTTT
CDR3 protein: CASRGTGDTEAFF
clone size: few
D gene: TRBD1
J gene: TRBJ1-1
V gene: TRBV19

CDR3 DNA: TGCGCCAGCAGCCAAGGAAGGGCGACCACTGAAGCTTTCTTT
CDR3 protein: CASSQGRATTEAFF
clone size: .
D gene: .
J gene: TRBJ1-1
V gene: TRBV4-3

CDR3 DNA: TGTGCCAGCAGCGTAGTCGGGGGCCGCTCCTACGAGCAGTACTTC
CDR3 protein: CASSVVGGRSYEQYF
clone size: once
D gene: .
J gene: TRBJ2-7
V gene: TRBV9

CDR3 DNA: TGTGCCAGCAGCTTAGCACTAGCGGGAGTTAATGAGCAGTTCTTC
CDR3 protein: CASSLALAGVNEQFF
clone size: once
D gene: TRBD2
J gene: TRBJ2-1
V gene: TRBV7-2

CDR3 DNA: TGTGCCAGCAGCAAAGGGACTAGCGGGAGGACCGGGGAGCTGTTTTTT
CDR3 protein: CASSKGTSGRTGELFF
clone size: .
D gene: TRBD2
J gene: TRBJ2-2
V gene: TRBV7-9

CDR3 DNA: TGTGCCAGCAGCGTAGGTACGGGGAAAAGCTCCTACAATGAGCAGTTCTTC
CDR3 protein: CASSVGTGKSSYNEQFF
clone size: .
D gene: .
J gene: TRBJ2-1
V gene: TRBV9

CDR3 DNA: TGTGCCAGCCGCCGGGGGCGGGGAAGCAATCAGCCCCAGCATTTT
CDR3 protein: CASRRGRGSNQPQHF
clone size: .
D gene: .
J gene: TRBJ1-5
V gene: TRBV19

CDR3 DNA: TGTGCCAGCAGCGGAGTCGACGTTGCCACAGATACGCAGTATTTT
CDR3 protein: CASSGVDVATDTQYF
clone size: .
D gene: .
J gene: TRBJ2-3
V gene: TRBV5-4

CDR3 DNA: TGTGCCAGCAGCGGAGATACAGGGGATGCAGATACGCAGTATTTT
CDR3 protein: CASSGDTGDADTQYF
clone size: .
D gene: TRBD1
J gene: TRBJ2-3
V gene: TRBV9

CDR3 DNA: TGTGCCTGGGGGGGCCAGCTTTTTGGAGATACGCAGTATTTT
CDR3 protein: CAWGGQLFGDTQYF
clone size: .
D gene: .
J gene: TRBJ2-3
V gene: TRBV30

CDR3 DNA: TGTGCCAGCAGCCTAGACGGGGGAGATACGCAGTATTTT
CDR3 protein: CASSLDGGDTQYF
clone size: .
D gene: .
J gene: TRBJ2-3
V gene: TRBV7-9

CDR3 DNA: TGTGCCACCAGCGGTTGGGGTGAAAAACTGTTTTTT
CDR3 protein: CATSGWGEKLFF
clone size: .
D gene: .
J gene: TRBJ1-4
V gene: TRBV15

CDR3 DNA: TGTGCCAGTAGTAACGTAGCGGGGGGGCCCTACGAGCAGTACTTC
CDR3 protein: CASSNVAGGPYEQYF
clone size: .
D gene: TRBD2
J gene: TRBJ2-7
V gene: TRBV19

CDR3 DNA: TGTGCCAGCGAGGGAGGATCTAGCAATCAGCCCCAGCATTTT
CDR3 protein: CASEGGSSNQPQHF
clone size: .
D gene: .
J gene: TRBJ1-5
V gene: TRBV6-6

CDR3 DNA: TGTGCCAGCAGCTTCCGCGGGGGGGGCACAGATACGCAGTATTTT
CDR3 protein: CASSFRGGGTDTQYF
clone size: .
D gene: TRBD2
J gene: TRBJ2-3
V gene: TRBV5-4

CDR3 DNA: TGTGCCAGCAGCCGACTCGGACAGCGGGGAGGTTCACCCCTCCACTTT
CDR3 protein: CASSRLGQRGGSPLHF
clone size: .
D gene: .
J gene: TRBJ1-6
V gene: TRBV11-2

CDR3 DNA: TGTGCCTGGTCCAGAGGGCCCGGCCCCTACAATGAGCAGTTCTTC
CDR3 protein: CAWSRGPGPYNEQFF
clone size: .
D gene: .
J gene: TRBJ2-1
V gene: TRBV30